This passage covers 6 T cell receptor beta chains from one sample sequenced in a study of CD8 T cells in ankylosing spondylitis. TCRdb re-called the 5' RACE reads through MiXCR, storing one row per CDR3 protein. The sample lists a few hundred thousand distinct CDR3 sequences, over 9.5% occurring once. Sequenced sample: blood, either unsorted or a sorted T cell fraction (not recorded which). Receptors originate from a male donor with ankylosing spondylitis or in good health (not recorded which).

This sequence joins TRBV7-8 and TRBJ2-1, with unresolved D. The germline V gene has CDR1 SGHVS and CDR2 FQNEAQ. V was shortened by 5 bases and J by 4 bases, with 12 bases between the two germline ends. The CDR3 has 14 residues. The CDR3 sequence: CASSPVLLYNEQFF. CDR3 bases: TGTGCCAGCAGCCCGGTTCTCCTTTACAATGAGCAGTTCTTC.

Ten or more counts support this clonotype. This chain joins TRBV20-1 and TRBJ2-7; D may be TRBD1 (5 bases). Germline assignment: CDR1 DFQATT and CDR2 SNEGSKA (reference sequence). Trimming cost V 0 bases and J 5 bases, with 17 bases left between them. The CDR3 is made up of 15 amino acids. The CDR3 reads CSAREGIGVFDEQYF. As DNA, the CDR3 is TGCAGTGCTAGAGAGGGAATAGGGGTCTTCGACGAGCAGTACTTC.

The rearrangement joins TRBV21-1 to TRBJ1-5; TRBD1, the table's D call, was not compared with the DNA. TRBV21-1 is a documented pseudogene. The CDR3 spans 16 residues. The CDR3 bases are TGTGCCAGCAGCAAAAGGAACAGGGGGCATGATCAGCCCCAGCATTTT. Its protein product is CASSKRNRGHDQPQHF.

This clonotype has a count of ten or more. The chain links TRBV5-1 to TRBJ2-5; 7 bases match TRBD2. CDR1 and CDR2 (germline): SGHRS, YFSETQ. With V trimmed by 4 bases and J by 5 bases, 11 bases remained unmatched. This CDR3 contains 15 residues. CDR3 sequence reads: CASSTPLQGGETQYF. CDR3 coding DNA: TGCGCCAGCAGCACACCGCTCCAGGGAGGGGAGACCCAGTACTTC.

This clonotype was seen many times. The rearrangement joins TRBV10-3 to TRBJ1-1, with D perhaps TRBD1 (6 bases). V was pared by 7 bases and J by 4 bases, with 16 bases between. Germline V lookup: CDR1 ENHRY, CDR2 SYGVKD. The CDR3 covers 14 residues. CDR3 amino acids: CAIKDSLGSTEAFF. CDR3 nucleotide sequence: TGTGCCATCAAGGACAGCCTAGGGAGCACTGAAGCTTTCTTT.

This clonotype was detected once. One end of the junction is discordant with germline, which a read error may explain. The J gene is TRBJ2-5, the V gene TRBV29-1, with a tentative D call TRBD2 (6 bases). Germline V lookup: CDR1 SQVTM, CDR2 ANQGSEA. The CDR3 has 10 amino acids. The CDR3 region is CSVWEETLYF. The CDR3, as DNA: TGCAGCGTATGGGAGGAGACCCTGTACTTC. Based on the CDR3 plus reference TRBV29-1 and TRBJ2-5, the full variable domain is SAVISQKPSRDICQRGTSLTIQCQVDSQVTMMFWYRQQPGQSLTLIATANQGSEATYESGFVIDKFPISRPNLTFSTLTVSNMSPEDSSIYLCSVWEETLYFGPGTRLLVL.